The TCR beta chain under discussion was sequenced for a study of regulatory T cells in long-lasting Graves disease. Study observations and caveats: With persistent disease, TRBV28, TRBJ1-2 and TRBJ2-5 were the favored segments.

Time point of the sample: newly diagnosed GD, antithyroid drugs for less than 3 months. The TCR library was made from RNA that had been extracted from PBMCs in TRIzol. The CDR3 length is 17 residues. Germline CDR1 is DFQATT and CDR2 is SNEGSKA (reference sequence). V lost 5 bases, J lost 4 bases, and 16 bases stayed unmatched. Sequencing libraries for TCR beta were prepared with iRepertoire HTBI primers and Arm-PCR of CDR3 regions. TCRdb redid the calling of the multiplex PCR reads with MiXCR, one entry per CDR3 protein. Among about 380,000 distinct CDR3 sequences listed, around 15% were seen once. This clonotype was observed at least ten times. What it binds is not known.

Sequences were derived from peripheral blood mononuclear cells (PBMCs), sampled at new diagnosis, from a patient treated with antithyroid drugs. This chain links TRBV20-1 with TRBJ1-4; TRBD1 matches at 7 bases. The sequence was obtained from a female donor with Graves disease. The CDR3 bases are TGCAGTGCTGGCCTGGGGTACAGGGGTGTCGTTAATGAAAAACTGTTTTTT. Protein: CSAGLGYRGVVNEKLFF.